Listed below are T cell receptor beta chains from one sample, sequenced in a study of CD8+ T cells in alopecia areata. Data came from immunoSEQ multiplex PCR; TCRdb stores just in-frame clones and leaves some out. The sample yields more than 150,000 clones, 59% seen once. The starting material was CD4+ T cells sorted from blood, obtained at week 0. The receptors come from a human donor with alopecia areata. Each CDR3 is given with its conserved first and last residue. The order of the fields is J gene, CDR3 length, D gene, V gene, clone size, CDR3 protein, CDR3 DNA. The D gene is left open where the match is weak. For some rows the clone size is stated as once, few or many, or as a class when expanded; others skip it.

J: TRBJ1-2; length: 14; D: TRBD1; V: TRBV29-1; size: few; CDR3: CSVVGGQPIYGYTF; DNA: TGCAGCGTTGTCGGGGGACAGCCGATCTATGGCTACACCTTC
J: TRBJ2-6; length: 14; D: NA; V: TRBV6-1; size: NA; CDR3: CASTGGAGANVLTF; DNA: TGTGCCAGCACTGGCGGGGCTGGGGCCAACGTCCTGACTTTC
J: TRBJ2-2; length: 12; D: NA; V: TRBV6-1; size: NA; CDR3: CASHYSGLELFF; DNA: TGTGCCAGCCACTATTCAGGCCTGGAGCTGTTTTTT
J: TRBJ1-2; length: 11; D: NA; V: TRBV2; size: NA; CDR3: CASSRDTGYTF; DNA: TGTGCCAGCAGTCGGGACACGGGCTACACCTTC
J: TRBJ2-3; length: 15; D: NA; V: TRBV27; size: NA; CDR3: CASSSNSPSTDTQYF; DNA: TGTGCCAGCAGTTCGAACAGCCCTAGCACAGATACGCAGTATTTT
J: TRBJ2-5; length: 15; D: TRBD1; V: TRBV30; size: NA; CDR3: CAWSVFRDREETQYF; DNA: TGTGCCTGGAGTGTCTTCCGGGACAGGGAAGAGACCCAGTACTTC
J: TRBJ1-5; length: 13; D: NA; V: TRBV29-1; size: NA; CDR3: CSVGSSSNQPQHF; DNA: TGCAGCGTTGGGAGTTCGAGCAATCAGCCCCAGCATTTT
J: TRBJ1-5; length: 16; D: TRBD1; V: TRBV19; size: NA; CDR3: CASLSGTGSSNQPQHF; DNA: TGTGCTTCTCTTTCCGGGACAGGGAGTTCCAATCAGCCCCAGCATTTT
J: TRBJ1-6; length: 14; D: TRBD1; V: TRBV7-9; size: NA; CDR3: CASSPGTGDSPLHF; DNA: TGTGCCAGCAGTCCGGGGACAGGTGACTCACCCCTCCACTTT
J: TRBJ2-2; length: 16; D: NA; V: TRBV5-4; size: few; CDR3: CASSLKGGLNTGELFF; DNA: TGTGCCAGCAGCCTTAAGGGCGGTCTGAACACCGGGGAGCTGTTTTTT
J: TRBJ2-5; length: 15; D: NA; V: TRBV23-1; size: NA; CDR3: CASSQLPGPKETQYF; DNA: TGCGCCAGCAGTCAATTGCCGGGGCCCAAAGAGACCCAGTACTTC
J: TRBJ2-5; length: 13; D: NA; V: TRBV27; size: NA; CDR3: CASSLRRQGTQYF; DNA: TGTGCCAGCAGTTTACGGCGGCAGGGGACCCAGTACTTC
J: TRBJ1-5; length: 14; D: TRBD1; V: TRBV30; size: NA; CDR3: CAWSVGQLNQPQHF; DNA: TGTGCCTGGAGTGTGGGACAGTTAAATCAGCCCCAGCATTTT
J: TRBJ2-7; length: 11; D: NA; V: TRBV7-2; size: NA; CDR3: CASSLAVEQYF; DNA: TGTGCCAGCAGCTTAGCAGTCGAGCAGTACTTC
J: TRBJ1-5; length: 17; D: NA; V: TRBV4-1; size: NA; CDR3: CASSQQAGGLDNQPQHF; DNA: TGCGCCAGCAGCCAACAGGCAGGCGGTTTGGACAATCAGCCCCAGCATTTT
J: TRBJ2-3; length: 14; D: TRBD1; V: TRBV6-5; size: NA; CDR3: CASTRGRGTDTQYF; DNA: TGTGCCAGCACCAGGGGGAGAGGCACAGATACGCAGTATTTT
J: TRBJ1-1; length: 14; D: NA; V: TRBV7-9; size: once; CDR3: CASSLGEASTEAFF; DNA: TGTGCCAGCAGCTTAGGAGAGGCGTCCACTGAAGCTTTCTTT
J: TRBJ2-7; length: 14; D: TRBD2; V: TRBV29-1; size: NA; CDR3: CSVLGLAGSYEQYF; DNA: TGCAGCGTCCTTGGACTAGCGGGGTCCTACGAGCAGTACTTC
J: TRBJ1-6; length: 14; D: TRBD1; V: TRBV6-5; size: NA; CDR3: CASKPGQSNSPLHF; DNA: TGTGCCAGCAAACCGGGACAGAGCAATTCACCCCTCCACTTT
J: TRBJ2-3; length: 11; D: NA; V: TRBV29-1; size: once; CDR3: CSVIRGDTQYF; DNA: TGCAGCGTTATTCGAGGAGATACGCAGTATTTT
J: TRBJ2-1; length: 11; D: NA; V: TRBV20-1; size: NA; CDR3: CSASAGNEQFF; DNA: TGCAGTGCTAGTGCGGGGAATGAGCAGTTCTTC
J: TRBJ2-7; length: 16; D: NA; V: TRBV30; size: NA; CDR3: CAWSATGGPAAYEQYF; DNA: TGTGCCTGGAGTGCCACTGGAGGCCCCGCGGCCTACGAGCAGTACTTC
J: TRBJ2-5; length: 15; D: NA; V: TRBV9; size: NA; CDR3: CASSVGARDGETQYF; DNA: TGTGCCAGCAGCGTAGGGGCCCGGGACGGAGAGACCCAGTACTTC
J: TRBJ1-1; length: 13; D: NA; V: TRBV6-5; size: NA; CDR3: CASRGQKNTEAFF; DNA: TGTGCCAGCAGAGGACAGAAGAACACTGAAGCTTTCTTT
J: TRBJ1-4; length: 13; D: TRBD1; V: TRBV6-5; size: NA; CDR3: CASRTGDREKLFF; DNA: TGTGCCAGCAGGACAGGGGATCGCGAAAAACTGTTTTTT
J: TRBJ1-2; length: 13; D: NA; V: TRBV5-1; size: NA; CDR3: CASSLVRDYGYTF; DNA: TGCGCCAGCAGCTTGGTCAGGGACTATGGCTACACCTTC
J: TRBJ1-5; length: 14; D: TRBD1; V: TRBV27; size: NA; CDR3: CASSRGTANQPQHF; DNA: TGTGCCAGCAGTCGCGGGACAGCGAATCAGCCCCAGCATTTT
J: TRBJ1-2; length: 11; D: TRBD1; V: TRBV29-1; size: once; CDR3: CSVEGGTDYTF; DNA: TGCAGCGTTGAAGGGGGGACAGACTACACCTTC
J: TRBJ1-2; length: 11; D: NA; V: TRBV29-1; size: NA; CDR3: CSVEWGYGYTF; DNA: TGCAGCGTTGAATGGGGCTATGGCTACACCTTC